This T cell receptor (beta chain) was observed in a study of long-term antiretroviral therapy in people with HIV. Study-wide points: Those clones which expanded before ART made up the dominant part of the repertoire at all time points.

Trimming took 4 bases from V and 1 from J, leaving 2 bases between them. The CDR3 is 12 amino acids. The germline V gene has CDR1 SGHDT and CDR2 YYEEEE. In regard to this clone: Its antigen is unidentified.

Assay version v3.0 of immunoSEQ was used, and it was run at survey level. Sequenced by immunoSEQ multiplex PCR; TCRdb stores in-frame clones only, minus some. The data contain 11,000 or so clones, roughly four fifths of them singletons. This chain uses TRBV5-6 with TRBJ2-2; D is uncertain. This TCR derives from a man aged 35-49 years with HIV. The sample here was unsorted PBMCs, taken 1.2 years after starting antiretroviral therapy. The CDR3: CASSRNTGELFF. The CDR3, as DNA: TGTGCCAGCAGCCGGAACACCGGGGAGCTGTTTTTT.